This TCR beta chain was sequenced during a study of blood T cell repertoires in COVID-19. Study background: Spain, Italy and the United States supplied samples that represented acute and convalescent COVID-19.

Assay: immunoSEQ multiplex PCR; the TCRdb copy retains only in-frame clones and omits some. The data contain approximately 450,000 clones, 85% to 90% of them singletons. The CDR3 consists of 12 residues. V was clipped by 1 base and J by 8 bases, with 6 bases between them. This chain joins TRBV12-3 or TRBV12-4 and TRBJ2-1; D is undetermined. This sequence originates from a woman in her twenties or thirties with acute or convalescent COVID-19. The sample comprised peripheral blood. The CDR3 coding sequence is TGTGCCAGCAGTTTAGAAGTAGATGAGCAGTTCTTC. As protein: CASSLEVDEQFF.